Presented here are 14 T cell receptor beta chains from one specimen sequenced in a study of T cell responses to AZD1222 COVID-19 vaccine. Profiled with immunoSEQ multiplex PCR; TCRdb holds only in-frame clones, not every one. The repertoire includes 53,000 or so clones, around 85% of them detected once, and roughly 20% sits in the top ten. This specimen was peripheral blood, taken on day 0 of MenACWY control vaccination. These receptors originate from an adult in good health.

The chain joins TRBV5-6 to TRBJ2-1; 9 nucleotides match TRBD1. V shed 4 bases, J shed 2 bases, and the junction held 7 bases outside the gene matches. Germline-derived CDR1 and CDR2 are SGHDT and YYEEEE. The CDR3 sequence is 16 residues long. Here the CDR3 reads CASSKTGGFTYNEQFF. The CDR3 region has the DNA TGTGCCAGCAGCAAGACAGGGGGATTCACCTACAATGAGCAGTTCTTC.

This clone ranks as medium-sized (0.01 to 0.1%). The chain uses TRBV12-3 or TRBV12-4 and TRBJ1-2; D is unclear. Trimming took 6 bases from V and 6 from J, leaving 14 bases between them. The length of the CDR3 is 13 residues. The DNA of the CDR3 is TGTGCCAGCAGCCTTGGAGGGTGGGATGGCTACACCTTC. Its translation: CASSLGGWDGYTF.

The rearrangement uses TRBV28 and TRBJ2-2, with a possible D match to TRBD1 (6 bases). Germline-derived CDR1 and CDR2 are MDHEN and SYDVKM. V gave up 5 bases and J gave up 9 bases, with 16 bases separating them. The CDR3 is made up of 14 amino acids. CDR3 loop: CASSASGTRRELFF. CDR3 in DNA: TGTGCCAGCAGTGCGTCCGGGACACGAAGGGAGCTGTTTTTT.

A few counts support this clone. This chain links TRBV5-4 with TRBJ1-2, with 7 bases fitting TRBD1. Germline loops: CDR1 SGHNT, CDR2 YYREEE (reference sequence). After removal of 4 bases from V and 3 bases from J, the junction contained 9 bases not matched to a gene. This CDR3 comprises 15 residues. DNA of the CDR3: TGTGCCAGCAGCCTTCTCATTACAGGGGACTATGGCTACACCTTC. It is translated as CASSLLITGDYGYTF.

This rearrangement joins TRBV15 to TRBJ2-4; 11 bases are shared with TRBD2. Germline CDR1 LNHNV, CDR2 YYDKDF (reference sequence). The CDR3 runs 19 residues. Germline trimming cut 0 bases from V and 1 base from J; bases unmatched to any gene: 8. The CDR3 region has the DNA TGTGCCACCAGCAGAGAGGCCCATACTAGCGGGAGTGCCAAAAACATTCAGTACTTC. Translating gives CATSREAHTSGSAKNIQYF.

Worth noting for this clone: A read error may produce the germline difference seen at one junction end. The chain combines TRBV7-7 with TRBJ2-5, with D possibly TRBD1 on 8 matching bases. The CDR3 length is 16 residues. Germline loops: CDR1 SSHAT, CDR2 FNYEAQ (reference sequence). As DNA, the CDR3 is TGTGCTAGCAGCTCGACGACAGGGGAGGGTTGGGAGACCCAGTACTTC. Its protein is CASSSTTGEGWETQYF.

V and J are TRBV6-2 or TRBV6-3 and TRBJ2-5, with D perhaps matching TRBD1 or TRBD2 (5 bases each). The CDR3 covers 19 residues. Trimming took off 0 bases at V and 3 bases at J, with 23 bases between the two ends. Germline V gene sequence: CDR1 MNHEY, CDR2 SVGEGT. CDR3 DNA sequence: TGTGCCAGCAGTTACTCGATCGTATTAGCGAGAGAGGGGAAAGAGACCCAGTACTTC. Residues: CASSYSIVLAREGKETQYF.

The CDR3 region is CASSRTGKTSYEQYF. In nucleotides, the CDR3 is TGTGCCAGCAGCAGGACAGGGAAGACCTCCTACGAGCAGTACTTC. The rearrangement uses TRBV9 and TRBJ2-7, with 8 positions matching TRBD1. The CDR3 is made up of 15 amino acids. Per the germline V gene, CDR1 is SGDLS and CDR2 is YYNGEE. After removal of 4 bases from V and 0 bases from J, the junction contained 6 bases not matched to a gene.

This clone has just one count. This sequence joins TRBV6-1 and TRBJ2-5; perhaps D is TRBD1 or TRBD2 (5 bases each). Germline V CDR1 and CDR2: MNHNS, SASEGT. Trimming left V 2 bases short and J 2 bases short, with 21 bases between. The CDR3 totals 18 residues. DNA for the CDR3: TGTGCCAGCAGTGAACGGGGATCGGGACGGACGTATCAAGAGACCCAGTACTTC. As protein: CASSERGSGRTYQETQYF.

This clone has only a few counts. The chain couples TRBV19 to TRBJ1-1, with D possibly matching TRBD1 (6 bases). Germline assignment: CDR1 LNHDA and CDR2 SQIVND (reference sequence). This CDR3 contains 13 residues. V lost 6 bases, J lost 3 bases, and 11 bases lay in between. The CDR3 spells CASSRKGDTEAFF. The CDR3 DNA reads as TGTGCCAGTAGCAGGAAGGGGGACACTGAAGCTTTCTTT.

The chain has TRBV28 and TRBJ1-2; maybe TRBD1 (5 bases). Trimming took off 6 bases at V and 4 bases at J, with 9 bases between the two ends. This CDR3 is 12 amino acids long. The germline V gene encodes CDR1 MDHEN and CDR2 SYDVKM. The CDR3 region is CASSRDSYGYTF. In nucleotides, the CDR3 is TGTGCCAGCAGCCGAGACAGCTATGGCTACACCTTC.

This chain connects TRBV9 to TRBJ1-3; D possibly corresponds to TRBD1 (5 bases). The V gene's germline CDR1 is SGDLS and CDR2 YYNGEE. The CDR3 runs to 14 residues. V was cut by 4 bases and J by 0 bases, with 8 bases left in between. The CDR3 bases are TGTGCCAGCAGCAGGGGCCACTCTGGAAACACCATATATTTT. It translates to CASSRGHSGNTIYF.

The chain uses TRBV27 and TRBJ2-1; 7 bases are shared with TRBD2. The CDR3 is 14 residues long. Trimming took 6 bases from V and 8 from J; bases not matched to a gene: 10. Germline assignment: CDR1 MNHEY and CDR2 SMNVEV (reference sequence). The CDR3 DNA is TGTGCCAGCAGACCGCAGCGGGAAAGCTATGAGCAGTTCTTC. Its protein product is CASRPQRESYEQFF.

The chain recombines TRBV5-1 with TRBJ1-2; no definite D call. V shed 0 bases and J shed 0 bases, with 6 bases lying between them. CDR3 length equals 14 residues. From germline, CDR1 is SGHRS and CDR2 YFSETQ. The CDR3 reads CASSLDGANYGYTF. The CDR3 nucleotides are TGCGCCAGCAGCTTGGACGGAGCTAACTATGGCTACACCTTC.